This T cell receptor (beta chain) was recovered during a study of Ad26.COV2.S vaccination and SARS-CoV-2 variants. The overall study: The authors gave Ad26.COV2.S intramuscularly, either once or twice 56 days apart.

Sequencing was performed with immunoSEQ multiplex PCR; in TCRdb, only in-frame clones are kept and a portion is missing. The sample lists 350,000 to 400,000 clones, about 88% seen once, with approximately 3.7% in the top ten. Findings and limits, study-wide: Substantial post-vaccination breadth of spike-specific CD8+ and CD4+ T cell responses was reported.

Treatment in this sample: 15 to 20 received Ad26.COV2.S at low or high dose, single or two shots; 5 received placebo; per-sample allocation not given. At day 63 after the first vaccine or placebo injection, samples were drawn. This vaccine is an Ad26 vector that expresses the Wuhan-strain SARS-CoV-2 spike. As regards this clone: What it binds is not known.

Germline CDR1 WNHNN, CDR2 SYGVQD (reference sequence). V lost 4 bases to trimming and J lost 9 bases; unmatched junction nucleotides: 7. The CDR3 consists of 14 residues. The receptor comes from a person between 18 and 59 years old who received the Ad26.COV2.S COVID-19 vaccine or a placebo. V usage is TRBV10-1 and J usage is TRBJ2-1; TRBD2 aligns across 9 bases. This sample comprised peripheral blood, obtained in a trial of Ad26.COV2.S vaccine versus placebo. The CDR3 DNA reads as TGCGCCAGCAGTGTGGCGGGGGGGCCGAGTGAGCAGTTCTTC. Its translation: CASSVAGGPSEQFF.